Below, 22 T cell receptor beta chains from the same sample are listed, as sequenced in a study of regulatory T cells in long-lasting Graves disease. The time point was: newly diagnosed GD, antithyroid drugs for less than 3 months. Preparation of the TCR library used RNA extracted from PBMCs. Arm-PCR of CDR3 regions and iRepertoire HTBI primers were used to build TCR beta libraries. TCRdb re-analysed the multiplex PCR reads in MiXCR, keeping a single row per CDR3 protein. Altogether hundreds of thousands of distinct CDR3 sequences are present, roughly 13% being singletons, with the ten largest covering 10%. A further study also used this sample, focusing on T cells in Graves' hyperthyroidism and ophthalmopathy.

The specimen comprised peripheral blood mononuclear cells (PBMCs), sampled at new diagnosis, from a patient treated with antithyroid drugs. The receptors here all came from a man aged 25 to 40 with Graves disease.

This clonotype has ten or more counts. This sequence joins TRBV28 and TRBJ2-5, with TRBD2 as a possible D gene (5 bases). The CDR3 has 14 amino acids. CDR1 and CDR2 from the germline V gene are MDHEN and SYDVKM. V dropped 6 bases and J dropped 5 bases, with 16 bases sitting between them. The CDR3 spells CASSRPAGSETQYF. CDR3 sequence (DNA): TGTGCCAGCAGCCGACCTGCTGGGAGCGAGACCCAGTACTTC.

There are a few counts of this clonotype. The CDR3 is CSARATGVTLYGYTF. The CDR3 coding sequence is TGCAGTGCTAGAGCCACTGGGGTTACATTGTATGGCTACACCTTC. V and J are TRBV20-1 and TRBJ1-2; D is unclear. The CDR3 sequence is 15 residues long. Germline V gene lookup returns CDR1 DFQATT and CDR2 SNEGSKA (reference sequence). V gave up 1 base and J gave up 5 bases, with 17 bases separating them.

Comments on this clonotype: Being one base from a much bigger clone, this may be a read error. The chain has TRBV19 and TRBJ2-7; tentatively, D is TRBD2 (7 bases). The J call is uncertain, as TRBJ2-1 better fits the DNA end. The length of the CDR3 is 11 residues. From germline, CDR1 is LNHDA and CDR2 SQIVND (reference sequence). The DNA of the CDR3 is TGTGCCAGTGCGGGGGCCCGTGAGCAGTTCTTC. Amino acid sequence: CASAGAREQFF.

Note on this clonotype: Since a much larger clone is just one base distant, this may be a read error. The CDR3 sequence: CVSRSDGYQPQHF. The CDR3 coding sequence is TGTGTCAGCAGATCCGACGGTTATCAGCCCCAGCATTTT. The genes are TRBV27 and TRBJ1-5; D is ambiguous. The CDR3 runs 13 residues. CDR1 is MNHEY, CDR2 SMNVEV, per germline (reference sequence).

This clonotype was observed a few times. V gene TRBV5-1 combines with J gene TRBJ2-2; the D is unclear. V was pared by 3 bases and J by 0 bases, with 12 bases between. Germline CDR1 SGHRS, CDR2 YFSETQ. The length of the CDR3 is 16 residues. The CDR3 DNA reads TGCGCCAGCAGCTCGCCTCGGGCAGCGAACACCGGGGAGCTGTTTTTT. This sequence encodes CASSSPRAANTGELFF.

This clonotype has a count of ten or more. The chain uses TRBV12-3 or TRBV12-4 and TRBJ1-1; D not resolved. The CDR3 runs 16 residues. The V and J ends lost 4 bases and 0 bases respectively, with 15 bases between them. CDR3 nucleotide sequence: TGTGCCAGCAGTTGGACTCCCACAAGGGTGAACACTGAAGCTTTCTTT. It encodes CASSWTPTRVNTEAFF.

This clonotype was counted at least ten times. V usage is TRBV7-9 and J usage is TRBJ2-1, with D perhaps matching TRBD2 (5 bases). This CDR3 is 17 amino acids long. V was cut by 6 bases and J by 2 bases, with 20 bases left in between. The V gene's germline CDR1 is SEHNR and CDR2 FQNEAQ (reference sequence). The CDR3 DNA reads TGTGCCAGCAGGCCCGGCGAACTAGGAAGGGCCTACAATGAGCAGTTCTTC. It is translated as CASRPGELGRAYNEQFF.

The chain links TRBV24-1 to TRBJ2-1; D may be TRBD1 or TRBD2 (6 bases each). The ends were cut back, 1 base at V and 0 bases at J, with 18 bases in the middle. The CDR3 extends over 19 amino acids. Germline V gene lookup returns CDR1 KGHDR and CDR2 SFDVKD. CDR3 in DNA: TGTGCCACCAGTGATTTATTTGGGGGGCGGGAAAACTCCTACAATGAGCAGTTCTTC. Protein product: CATSDLFGGRENSYNEQFF.

This clonotype was counted many times. For the CDR3, the DNA is TGTGCCAGCAGTGGGGCTGAGAGCTCCTACGAGCAGTACTTC. Protein product: CASSGAESSYEQYF. V is TRBV25-1 and J is TRBJ2-7; D gene uncertain. This CDR3 region has 14 residues. Germline loops: CDR1 MGHDK, CDR2 SYGVNS. V lost 4 bases and J 0 bases, leaving 10 bases between the germline ends.

The chain is built from TRBV5-1 and TRBJ1-2; D may be TRBD1 (5 bases). Per the germline V gene, CDR1 is SGHRS and CDR2 is YFSETQ. CDR3 length equals 14 residues. Trimming shortened V by 0 bases and J by 3 bases, and 9 bases separated the two germline ends. CDR3 residues: CASSLEGADYGYTF. As DNA, the CDR3 is TGCGCCAGCAGCTTGGAAGGGGCCGACTATGGCTACACCTTC.

This clonotype was found many times. The rearrangement joins TRBV6-1 to TRBJ2-7, with D tentatively TRBD1 or TRBD2 (5 bases each). The CDR3 has 18 amino acids. Germline CDR1 reads MNHNS; CDR2 reads SASEGT. V was shortened by 5 bases and J by 0 bases, with 23 bases between the two germline ends. In nucleotides, the CDR3 is TGTGCCAGCAGTCTGGTTTCCCCCAATTGGGACGGCTCCTACGAGCAGTACTTC. This codes for CASSLVSPNWDGSYEQYF.

This clonotype was detected many times. The chain has TRBV28 and TRBJ2-5, with 8 nucleotides matching TRBD1. This CDR3 contains 17 residues. The V segment lost 3 bases and the J segment 6 bases; nucleotides outside the gene matches: 15. Germline CDR1 is MDHEN and CDR2 is SYDVKM. This CDR3 is CASSFPAGGNQRKTQYF. The CDR3, as DNA: TGTGCCAGCAGTTTCCCCGCAGGGGGCAACCAAAGAAAGACCCAGTACTTC. The whole variable domain, filled in from reference TRBV28 and TRBJ2-5, reads DVKVTQSSRYLVKRTGEKVFLECVQDMDHENMFWYRQDPGLGLRLIYFSYDVKMKEKGDIPEGYSVSREKKERFSLILESASTNQTSMYLCASSFPAGGNQRKTQYFGPGTRLLVL.

Comment on this clonotype: A read error likely explains this, since a far larger clone differs by one base. The V gene is TRBV13, the J gene TRBJ1-1, with D hard to call. This CDR3 comprises 11 residues. The germline CDR1 and CDR2 sequences are PRHDT and FYEKMQ (reference sequence). CDR3 sequence: CASRGYTEALF. The CDR3 nucleotides read TGTGCCAGCAGGGGGTACACTGAAGCTCTCTTT. Full variable domain (outside the CDR3, taken from reference TRBV13 and TRBJ1-1): AAGVIQSPRHLIKEKRETATLKCYPIPRHDTVYWYQQGPGQDPQFLISFYEKMQSDKGSIPDRFSAQQFSDYHSELNMSSLELGDSALYFCASRGYTEALFGQGTRLTVV.

This clonotype appeared many times. The chain links TRBV12-3 or TRBV12-4 to TRBJ2-1, with D perhaps matching TRBD1 (6 bases). The CDR3 length is 14 residues. V lost 6 bases and J 3 bases, leaving 12 bases between the germline ends. In nucleotides, the CDR3 is TGTGCCAGCAGCGCGGACAGCCACTACAATGAGCAGTTCTTC. Amino acid sequence: CASSADSHYNEQFF.

A remark on this clonotype: This may be a read error, as it is one base from a much larger clone. The V call is TRBV27, the J call TRBJ2-7; TRBD2 is a possible D gene (6 bases). CDR1 and CDR2 from the germline V gene are MNHEY and SMNVEV (reference sequence). V was trimmed by 6 bases and J by 1 base, leaving 13 bases between them. The CDR3 length is 14 residues. CDR3 in DNA: TGTGCCAGCAGAAGACCCCGGGAGTCCTACGAGCAGTACTTC. Its protein product is CASRRPRESYEQYF.

The table lists this clonotype with a count of one. The J gene is TRBJ2-7, the V gene TRBV30, with 13 nucleotides matching TRBD2. CDR3 length: 21 amino acids. Germline CDR1 and CDR2: GTSNPN and SVGIG (reference sequence). With 4 bases clipped from V and 9 bases from J, the junction kept 30 bases outside the gene matches. The CDR3 here is CAWTTPPGRGTSGMGVMVQYF. CDR3 coding DNA: TGTGCCTGGACTACCCCGCCAGGGAGGGGGACTAGCGGGATGGGGGTCATGGTGCAGTACTTC.

In this sample, this clonotype turned up many times. This sequence joins TRBV20-1 and TRBJ2-5; D is possibly TRBD1 or TRBD2 (7 bases each). V was pared by 0 bases and J by 4 bases, with 15 bases between. The CDR3 contains 15 residues. Per the germline V gene, CDR1 is DFQATT and CDR2 is SNEGSKA (reference sequence). The CDR3 here is CSARDRGRGGETQYF. The CDR3 DNA sequence: TGCAGTGCTAGAGATCGGGGCAGGGGGGGAGAGACCCAGTACTTC.

This clonotype was seen repeatedly, ten times or more. V gene TRBV18 combines with J gene TRBJ2-3; D remains ambiguous. The V gene lost 2 bases and the J gene lost 2 bases, with 11 bases spanning the gap. The CDR3 runs to 15 residues. Per germline, CDR1 KGHSH and CDR2 LQKENI. In DNA, the CDR3 is TGTGCCAGCTCACCATCACAGACGTTCACAGATACGCAGTATTTT. Residues: CASSPSQTFTDTQYF.

There are many counts of this clonotype. Here the CDR3 DNA reads TGTGCCTGGAGTGTAGGGGCGGGAGGCTACGAGCAGTACTTC. Translating gives CAWSVGAGGYEQYF. V usage is TRBV30 and J usage is TRBJ2-7; 8 nucleotides match TRBD2. After removal of 0 bases from V and 3 bases from J, the junction contained 4 bases not matched to a gene. From germline, CDR1 is GTSNPN and CDR2 SVGIG (reference sequence). The CDR3 runs to 14 residues. Together with reference TRBV30 and TRBJ2-7, the CDR3 gives the full variable domain: SQTIHQWPATLVQPVGSPLSLECTVEGTSNPNLYWYRQAAGRGLQLLFYSVGIGQISSEVPQNLSASRPQDRQFILSSKKLLLSDSGFYLCAWSVGAGGYEQYFGPGTRLTVT.

The chain joins TRBV6-1 to TRBJ2-7; 8 nucleotides line up with TRBD1. The CDR3 is 13 residues long. Germline CDR1 MNHNS, CDR2 SASEGT. The ends lost 11 bases at V and 3 bases at J; junction bases unmatched: 9. The CDR3 bases are TGTGCCCCCATGACAGGGGCCCTCTACGAGCAGTACTTC. It specifies CAPMTGALYEQYF.

V usage is TRBV20-1 and J usage is TRBJ2-7, with TRBD2 matching over 13 bases. CDR1 is DFQATT, CDR2 SNEGSKA, per germline (reference sequence). With 2 bases clipped from V and 3 bases from J, the junction kept 4 bases outside the gene matches. The CDR3 runs to 15 residues. The CDR3 DNA reads as TGCAGTGCTAGACGGACTAGCGGGAGAGGCTACGAGCAGTACTTC. This sequence encodes CSARRTSGRGYEQYF.

This clonotype was seen only a few times. The gene calls are TRBV6-5 and TRBJ2-7; D perhaps matches TRBD1 (6 bases). Trimming removed 4 bases at V and 6 bases at J, with 13 bases between. CDR3 length equals 13 residues. Germline loops: CDR1 MNHEY, CDR2 SVGAGI. The CDR3 loop reads CASSSAGVGEQYF. The DNA of the CDR3 is TGTGCCAGCAGTTCGGCAGGGGTGGGCGAGCAGTACTTC.